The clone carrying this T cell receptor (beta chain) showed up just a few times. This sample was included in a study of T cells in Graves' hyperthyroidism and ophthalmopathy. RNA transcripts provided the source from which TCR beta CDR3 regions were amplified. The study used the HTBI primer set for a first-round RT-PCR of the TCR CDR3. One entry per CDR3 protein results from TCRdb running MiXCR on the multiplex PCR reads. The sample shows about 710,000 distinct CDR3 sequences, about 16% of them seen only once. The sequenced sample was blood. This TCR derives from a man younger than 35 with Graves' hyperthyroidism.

DNA for the CDR3: TGTGCCACCAGTCGCGGCAGGGGATACGAAGAGACCCAGTACTTC. It encodes CATSRGRGYEETQYF. The chain joins TRBV24-1 to TRBJ2-5; TRBD1 might be the D (6 bases). The CDR3 sequence is 15 residues long. The V gene's germline CDR1 is KGHDR and CDR2 SFDVKD. The ends were cut back, 6 bases at V and 3 bases at J, with 16 bases in the middle.